The 3 T cell receptor beta chains presented below share a single source sample, sequenced in a study of T-cell reconstitution after alpha-beta-depleted transplantation in children. Preparation of the TCRbeta library was carried out with unique molecular identifiers. TCRdb itself ran the PCR reads through MiXCR, one entry per CDR3 protein. The sample lists roughly 790,000 distinct CDR3 sequences, 15% to 20% occurring once. The sequencing used PBMCs, mostly from graft donor cells, collected 360 days after TCRalphabeta/CD19-depleted stem cell transplant. These receptors were taken from a male patient under 18 who had a stem cell transplant for acute lymphoblastic leukemia, so the T cells may come from the graft donor.

The chain recombines TRBV5-1 with TRBJ2-3; 13 bases map to TRBD2. The CDR3 totals 17 residues. The V gene's germline CDR1 is SGHRS and CDR2 YFSETQ. The J segment lost 2 bases and the V segment lost 3 bases, leaving 6 bases of the junction unmatched. The CDR3 DNA sequence: TGCGCCAGCAGCTCACCGGGACTAGCGGGGAACACAGATACGCAGTATTTT. Protein sequence: CASSSPGLAGNTDTQYF.

This clonotype has more than one count but fewer than ten. The chain carries TRBV12-3 or TRBV12-4 and TRBJ2-7; TRBD1 matches 8 bases. V was clipped by 7 bases and J by 2 bases; unmatched bases: 10. There are 15 residues in the CDR3. The CDR3 DNA is TGTGCCAGCACCCGACCAGGGGGCTCCCCCTACGAGCAGTACTTC. Translating it yields CASTRPGGSPYEQYF.

This clonotype was observed at least ten times. The V gene is TRBV7-9, the J gene TRBJ2-7; D remains unclear. The CDR3 contains 13 residues. The ends were cut back, 5 bases at V and 4 bases at J, with 12 bases in the middle. From germline, CDR1 is SEHNR and CDR2 FQNEAQ (reference sequence). CDR3 in DNA: TGTGCCAGCAGCGAAGCCGGAGTTTACGAGCAGTACTTC. It codes for CASSEAGVYEQYF. Combining the CDR3 with reference TRBV7-9 and TRBJ2-7 gives the whole variable domain DTGVSQNPRHKITKRGQNVTFRCDPISEHNRLYWYRQTLGQGPEFLTYFQNEAQLEKSRLLSDRFSAERPKGSFSTLEIQRTEQGDSAMYLCASSEAGVYEQYFGPGTRLTVT.